Shown below are 17 T cell receptor beta chains from a single sample sequenced in a study of T-cell memory formation after mild COVID-19. TCRdb re-analysed the 5' RACE reads in MiXCR, keeping a single row per CDR3 protein. This sample has 200,000 to 250,000 distinct CDR3 sequences, with around 25% found just once. The sequenced sample was PBMCs or a T cell subset sorted from them (not recorded which). The receptors here all came from an adult woman who had mild COVID-19 (a few samples of this study predate the infection). Cell type and time point are not known.

The chain combines TRBV6-5 with TRBJ2-7, with a possible D match to TRBD2 (6 bases). Trimming removed 0 bases from V and 7 bases from J, with 7 bases in between. This CDR3 has 12 amino acids. The germline V gene has CDR1 MNHEY and CDR2 SVGAGI. The CDR3 loop is CASSYSGGEQYF. In DNA form, the CDR3 reads TGTGCCAGCAGTTACTCGGGGGGAGAGCAGTACTTC.

The chain has TRBV5-1 and TRBJ2-1, with D unresolved. The ends were cut back, 4 bases at V and 10 bases at J, with 18 bases in the middle. The CDR3 spans 14 residues. The germline CDR1 and CDR2 sequences are SGHRS and YFSETQ. CDR3 in DNA: TGCGCCAGCAGCCTGCGGACGGCCCCCACCGAGCAGTTCTTC. Its translation: CASSLRTAPTEQFF. The entire variable domain, with the rest obtained from reference TRBV5-1 and TRBJ2-1, is as follows: KAGVTQTPRYLIKTRGQQVTLSCSPISGHRSVSWYQQTPGQGLQFLFEYFSETQRNKGNFPGRFSGRQFSNSRSEMNVSTLELGDSALYLCASSLRTAPTEQFFGPGTRLTVL.

There are many counts of this clonotype. The chain is built from TRBV20-1 and TRBJ1-2, with TRBD1 matching over 7 bases. The CDR3 runs to 14 residues. Germline V gives CDR1 DFQATT, CDR2 SNEGSKA (reference sequence). After removal of 0 bases from V and 6 bases from J, the junction contained 7 bases not matched to a gene. In DNA form, the CDR3 reads TGCAGTGCTAGAGATCCCCGCAGGGGGAATGGCTACACCTTC. Its translation: CSARDPRRGNGYTF.

The chain has TRBV3-1 and TRBJ2-7; D uncertain. Germline V gives CDR1 LGHDT, CDR2 YNNKEL (reference sequence). This CDR3 contains 14 residues. Between the trimmed V and J ends, which lost 1 base and 5 bases, there was a span of 12 bases. Written as DNA, the CDR3 is TGTGCCAGCAGCCAAGGCCTCGAGGTGAACGAGCAGTACTTC. Translation gives CASSQGLEVNEQYF.

This clonotype was observed a handful of times. The chain is built from TRBV29-1 and TRBJ1-5, with TRBD1 as a possible D gene (6 bases). The V gene's germline CDR1 is SQVTM and CDR2 ANQGSEA. CDR3 length: 15 residues. V lost 5 bases, J lost 3 bases, and 17 bases lay in between. The chain's CDR3 is CSVLGVGGPNQPQHF. CDR3 coding DNA: TGCAGCGTTCTGGGAGTCGGGGGCCCCAATCAGCCCCAGCATTTT.

This clonotype was found a few times. This rearrangement joins TRBV4-2 to TRBJ2-1, with a possible D match to TRBD1 (7 bases). The CDR3 loop spans 19 amino acids. Germline values: CDR1 LGHNA, CDR2 YNFKEQ. Between the trimmed V and J ends, which lost 1 base and 2 bases, there was a span of 21 bases. The CDR3 reads CASSQVRALGGGTYNEQFF. CDR3 DNA: TGTGCCAGCAGCCAAGTTAGGGCCCTTGGAGGGGGCACCTACAATGAGCAGTTCTTC.

The rearrangement links TRBV11-2 to TRBJ2-7; D is perhaps TRBD1 (6 bases). Germline assignment: CDR1 SGHAT and CDR2 FQNNGV. The CDR3 spans 14 residues. V lost 5 bases and J 1 base, leaving 12 bases between the germline ends. The CDR3 region is CASSAKTGSYEQYF. The CDR3, as DNA: TGTGCCAGCAGCGCAAAGACAGGATCCTACGAGCAGTACTTC.

V usage is TRBV4-1 and J usage is TRBJ1-1; D is uncertain. Germline V gene data show CDR1 as MGHRA and CDR2 as YSYEKL. V lost 0 bases and J lost 9, with 17 bases in between. The CDR3 spans 15 residues. The CDR3 DNA sequence: TGCGCCAGCAGCCAAGATCCGCCCGGCCCGGTGAAAGCTTTCTTT. Its protein product is CASSQDPPGPVKAFF.

The chain recombines TRBV14 with TRBJ2-7, with 7 bases matching TRBD2. From germline, CDR1 is SGHDN and CDR2 FVKESK. With V trimmed by 3 bases and J by 5 bases, 13 bases remained unmatched. This CDR3 spans 16 amino acids. CDR3 amino acids: CASSQERGLPSDEQYF. The DNA of the CDR3 is TGTGCCAGCAGCCAGGAGAGGGGACTACCGTCAGACGAGCAGTACTTC.

Details on this clonotype: One end of the junction does not line up with germline, which may come from a read error. This chain joins TRBV18 and TRBJ2-5; D may be TRBD2 (6 bases). This CDR3 region has 13 residues. Germline CDR1 and CDR2: KGHSH and LQKENI. The CDR3 DNA reads TGTGCCATCTCACCACCGGGGACTGAGACCCAGTACTTC. Encoded protein: CAISPPGTETQYF.

The rearrangement uses TRBV29-1 and TRBJ2-5; D possibly corresponds to TRBD2 (5 bases). Trimming pared 8 bases from V and 1 base from J, leaving 11 bases between. CDR1 and CDR2 (germline): SQVTM, ANQGSEA. This CDR3 region has 12 residues. CDR3 loop: CSTTGIQETQYF. CDR3 nucleotides: TGCAGCACAACCGGGATCCAAGAGACCCAGTACTTC.

This clonotype was seen more than once but under ten times. This rearrangement joins TRBV7-9 to TRBJ2-1; D perhaps matches TRBD1 (5 bases). Trimming shortened V by 10 bases and J by 4 bases, and 11 bases separated the two germline ends. There are 12 residues in the CDR3. Germline V lookup: CDR1 SEHNR, CDR2 FQNEAQ (reference sequence). Here the CDR3 reads CAISQGYNEQFF. Written as DNA, the CDR3 is TGTGCCATCTCCCAGGGATACAATGAGCAGTTCTTC.

V gene TRBV12-3 or TRBV12-4 combines with J gene TRBJ2-2, with D perhaps matching TRBD1 (5 bases). Trimming took off 3 bases at V and 5 bases at J, with 16 bases between the two ends. The CDR3 consists of 16 residues. The CDR3 region is CASSFRQGYSTGELFF. CDR3 coding DNA: TGTGCCAGCAGTTTCCGTCAGGGTTATAGTACCGGGGAGCTGTTTTTT.

The J gene is TRBJ2-3, the V gene TRBV9; D is unclear. The CDR3 spans 12 residues. Trimming pared 4 bases from V and 4 bases from J, leaving 7 bases between. Germline V gene data show CDR1 as SGDLS and CDR2 as YYNGEE. The CDR3 DNA reads as TGTGCCAGCAGCAGAACCCCAGATACGCAGTATTTT. The encoded protein is CASSRTPDTQYF.

Only a few counts were recorded for this clonotype. The chain links TRBV12-3 or TRBV12-4 to TRBJ2-3; D gene ambiguous. This CDR3 has 16 amino acids. V lost 1 base, J lost 0 bases, and 11 bases lay in between. The CDR3 spells CASSLVGTTSTDTQYF. The CDR3 region has the DNA TGTGCCAGCAGTTTAGTGGGCACCACTAGCACAGATACGCAGTATTTT.

This clonotype turned up a few times. The chain has TRBV7-2 and TRBJ2-5; 7 nucleotides align to TRBD1. The CDR3 is 17 amino acids. CDR1 and CDR2 from the germline V gene are SGHTA and FQGNSA. The V gene end was trimmed by 5 bases and the J gene end by 9 bases; junction bases not matched to a gene: 21. This CDR3 reads CASSPSRQGRGKRAQYF. DNA for the CDR3: TGTGCCAGCAGCCCCTCCAGACAGGGTAGAGGGAAACGGGCCCAGTACTTC.

This clonotype was counted once. The chain employs TRBV7-6 and TRBJ2-7; 12 bases map to TRBD1. From germline, CDR1 is SGHVS and CDR2 FNYEAQ. The ends lost 2 bases at V and 2 bases at J; junction bases unmatched: 4. The CDR3 is 16 residues long. CDR3 DNA: TGTGCCAGCAGCTTACCGGGACAGGGGGCTACCTACGAGCAGTACTTC. This encodes CASSLPGQGATYEQYF.